Given below is one T cell receptor beta chain in context. The sample comes from a study of blood T cells in healthy people across ages. A second roughly 6 to 12 cycle PCR used barcoded and J-beta primers. Every single cDNA molecule received a tag from a template-switch adaptor with 12 random nucleotides. TCRdb passed the 5' RACE reads through MiXCR, listing each CDR3 protein once. Of about 640,000 distinct CDR3 sequences in the sample, about 54% were seen once. The sequenced sample consisted of blood. The receptor was isolated from a man in his fifties or sixties in good health.

The CDR3 loop is CASYPDRGQETQYF. CDR3 sequence (DNA): TGTGCCAGCTACCCGGACAGGGGGCAGGAGACCCAGTACTTC. This chain uses TRBV18 with TRBJ2-5; TRBD1 matches 11 bases. The CDR3 extends over 14 amino acids. J was trimmed by 5 bases and V by 7 bases; bases with no gene match: 6. CDR1 and CDR2 (germline): KGHSH, LQKENI.